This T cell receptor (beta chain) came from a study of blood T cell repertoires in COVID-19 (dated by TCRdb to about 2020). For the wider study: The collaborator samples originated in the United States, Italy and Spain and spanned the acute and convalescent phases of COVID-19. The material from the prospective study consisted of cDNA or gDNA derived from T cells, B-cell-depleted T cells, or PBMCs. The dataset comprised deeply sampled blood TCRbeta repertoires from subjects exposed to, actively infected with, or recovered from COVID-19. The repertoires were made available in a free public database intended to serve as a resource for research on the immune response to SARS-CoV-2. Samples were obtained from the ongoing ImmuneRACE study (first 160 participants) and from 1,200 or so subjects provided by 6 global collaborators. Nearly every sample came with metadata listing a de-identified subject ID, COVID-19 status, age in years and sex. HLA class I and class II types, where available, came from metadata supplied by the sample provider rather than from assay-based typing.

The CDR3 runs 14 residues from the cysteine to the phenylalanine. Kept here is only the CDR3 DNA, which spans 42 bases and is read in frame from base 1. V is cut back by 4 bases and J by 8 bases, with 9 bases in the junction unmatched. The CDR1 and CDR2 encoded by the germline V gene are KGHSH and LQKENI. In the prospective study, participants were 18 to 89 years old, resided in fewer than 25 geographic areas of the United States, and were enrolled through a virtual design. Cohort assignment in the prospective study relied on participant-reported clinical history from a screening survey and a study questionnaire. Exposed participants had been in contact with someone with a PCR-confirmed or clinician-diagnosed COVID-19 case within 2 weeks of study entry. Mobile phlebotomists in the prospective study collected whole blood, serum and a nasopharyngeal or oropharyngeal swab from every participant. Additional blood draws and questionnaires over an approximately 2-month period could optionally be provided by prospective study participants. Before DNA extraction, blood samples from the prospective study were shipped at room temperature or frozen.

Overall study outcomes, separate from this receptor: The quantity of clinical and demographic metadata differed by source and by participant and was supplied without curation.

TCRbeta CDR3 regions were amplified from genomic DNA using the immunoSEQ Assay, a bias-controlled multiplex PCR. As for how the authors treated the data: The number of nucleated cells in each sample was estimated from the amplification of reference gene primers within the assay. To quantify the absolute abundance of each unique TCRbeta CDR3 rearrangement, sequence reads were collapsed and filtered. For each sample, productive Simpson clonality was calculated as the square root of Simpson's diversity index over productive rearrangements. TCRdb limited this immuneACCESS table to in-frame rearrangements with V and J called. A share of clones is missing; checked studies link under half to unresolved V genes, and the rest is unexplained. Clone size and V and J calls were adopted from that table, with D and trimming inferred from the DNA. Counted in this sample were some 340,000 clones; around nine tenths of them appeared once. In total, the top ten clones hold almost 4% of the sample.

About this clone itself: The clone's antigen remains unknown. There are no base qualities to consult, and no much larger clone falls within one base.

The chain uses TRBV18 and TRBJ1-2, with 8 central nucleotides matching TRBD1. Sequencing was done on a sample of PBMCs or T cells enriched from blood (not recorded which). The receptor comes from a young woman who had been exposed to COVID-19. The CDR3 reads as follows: CASSLYGQGRGYTF. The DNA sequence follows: TGTGCCAGCTCACTCTATGGACAGGGAAGAGGCTACACCTTC. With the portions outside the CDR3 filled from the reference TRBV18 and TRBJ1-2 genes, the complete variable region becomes NAGVMQNPRHLVRRRGQEARLRCSPMKGHSHVYWYRQLPEEGLKFMVYLQKENIIDESGMPKERFSAEFPKEGPSILRIQQVVRGDSAAYFCASSLYGQGRGYTFGSGTRLTVV.